These 3 T cell receptor beta chains came from one sample sequenced in a study of blood T cell repertoires in COVID-19. Only in-frame clones appear in the TCRdb table, and some are missing; sequencing was by immunoSEQ multiplex PCR. The table shows 350,000 to 400,000 clones, with about 90% occurring only once. The sample taken for sequencing was PBMCs or T cells enriched from blood (not recorded which). The receptors originated from a woman in her twenties or thirties who had recovered from COVID-19.

The rearrangement links TRBV9 to TRBJ2-7; D is perhaps TRBD1 (5 bases). Germline V gene data show CDR1 as SGDLS and CDR2 as YYNGEE. The CDR3 contains 15 residues. The V and J ends lost 2 bases and 0 bases respectively, with 12 bases between them. The CDR3 DNA is TGTGCCAGCAGCGTTGACCAGGGAAGCTCCTACGAGCAGTACTTC. Residues: CASSVDQGSSYEQYF.

V is TRBV5-1 and J is TRBJ2-6, with unresolved D. The V end was cut by 1 base, the J end by 0 bases, with 5 bases between. The CDR3 has 15 residues. In germline, CDR1 is SGHRS, CDR2 YFSETQ. CDR3 coding DNA: TGCGCCAGCAGCTTGCGAGCCTCTGGGGCCAACGTCCTGACTTTC. Protein: CASSLRASGANVLTF.

This clone was seen a few times. The rearrangement joins TRBV27 to TRBJ2-7, with TRBD2 matching over 12 bases. J lost 2 bases, V lost 5 bases, and 7 bases had no gene match. This CDR3 comprises 16 residues. The germline V gene has CDR1 MNHEY and CDR2 SMNVEV (reference sequence). CDR3 residues: CASSTRTSGAPYEQYF. The CDR3 nucleotides are TGTGCCAGCAGTACCCGGACTAGCGGGGCCCCCTACGAGCAGTACTTC.